The source of this T cell receptor beta chain is a study of regulatory T cells in long-lasting Graves disease. Sample time point: newly diagnosed GD, antithyroid drugs for less than 3 months. Construction of the TCR library relied on RNA isolated from PBMCs. Construction of TCR beta libraries relied on iRepertoire HTBI primers and on Arm-PCR targeting CDR3 regions. TCRdb processed the multiplex PCR reads anew with MiXCR; each CDR3 protein has one entry. The sample has 400,000 to 500,000 distinct CDR3 sequences, about 15% seen once; the top ten hold around 11%. The CDR3 is 17 residues long. V shed 4 bases and J 10 bases; nucleotides not matched to a gene: 11. Germline V gene lookup returns CDR1 ENHRY and CDR2 SYGVKD. In this sample, this clonotype turned up many times. Its antigen is undetermined. Study results and caveats: Thyroid tissue was not sampled; only peripheral blood was.

These sequences were also reported in another study, on T cells in Graves' hyperthyroidism and ophthalmopathy.

The input for sequencing was peripheral blood mononuclear cells (PBMCs), taken at new diagnosis, from a patient treated with antithyroid drugs. This TCR derives from a woman younger than 45 with Graves disease. The chain links TRBV10-3 to TRBJ1-6; TRBD1 agrees at 12 bases. The CDR3 here is CAISGGTGGSWESPLHF. The DNA of the CDR3 is TGTGCCATCAGTGGCGGGACAGGGGGCTCGTGGGAATCACCCCTCCACTTT.